This T cell receptor (beta chain) came from a study of human T cells and chemical hapten exposure. Study findings and constraints: Versus controls, significantly more large CDR3 similarity clusters arose from expanded TCRs.

The study used a library that attached unique molecular identifiers to individual cDNA molecules. TCRdb called the RACE reads again in MiXCR, with one record for every CDR3 protein. The sample lists roughly 380,000 distinct CDR3 sequences, roughly 6.3% occurring once. Time point described: patch test 2, 6 weeks after DPC sensitization. Described treatment: therapeutic diphenylcyclopropenone sensitization with weekly scalp DPC. The study drew its donors from alopecia patients who were 18 to 70 years old and suitable for DPC. This clonotype was recorded many times. Its antigen is unidentified. This CDR3 spans 16 amino acids. CDR1 is MDHEN, CDR2 SYDVKM, per germline. V was clipped by 6 bases and J by 3 bases, with 20 bases between them.

The receptor's source is a woman in her late teens or twenties with alopecia areata. Some clones in this sample may be carry-over from other donors' samples. This chain connects TRBV28 to TRBJ1-1; D is undetermined. The source material was whole blood, sampled in connection with sensitization to the hapten diphenylcyclopropenone (DPC). CDR3 protein: CASSSSPGRQDTEAFF. CDR3 nucleotides: TGTGCCAGCAGCTCTTCTCCGGGCCGGCAGGACACTGAAGCTTTCTTT.